What follows are 2 T cell receptor beta chains derived from one specimen sequenced in a study of cytomegalovirus exposure and HLA in healthy donors. 60 Vbeta and 13 Jbeta primers were used in PCR. Repertoires were generated with immunoSEQ multiplex PCR, while TCRdb's copy carries only in-frame clones and drops some. The sample contains more than 90,000 clones, around 73% of which appear only once. Sequenced input: PBMCs. These receptors all stem from a woman in her sixties or seventies in good health and CMV-seronegative.

The V call is TRBV5-6, the J call TRBJ1-4; no clear D gene. This CDR3 contains 14 residues. Germline-derived CDR1 and CDR2 are SGHDT and YYEEEE. V was clipped by 1 base and J by 0 bases, with 4 bases between them. CDR3 DNA: TGTGCCAGCAGCTTGCTTGCAACTAATGAAAAACTGTTTTTT. Encoded protein: CASSLLATNEKLFF.

The gene calls are TRBV30 and TRBJ1-4; D is uncertain. Germline CDR1 GTSNPN, CDR2 SVGIG (reference sequence). The CDR3 extends over 16 amino acids. Trimming stripped 2 bases from V and 4 bases from J, with 17 bases between. The CDR3 spells CAWSTGLSGINEKLFF. DNA for the CDR3: TGTGCCTGGAGTACGGGCCTTTCGGGAATTAATGAAAAACTGTTTTTT.